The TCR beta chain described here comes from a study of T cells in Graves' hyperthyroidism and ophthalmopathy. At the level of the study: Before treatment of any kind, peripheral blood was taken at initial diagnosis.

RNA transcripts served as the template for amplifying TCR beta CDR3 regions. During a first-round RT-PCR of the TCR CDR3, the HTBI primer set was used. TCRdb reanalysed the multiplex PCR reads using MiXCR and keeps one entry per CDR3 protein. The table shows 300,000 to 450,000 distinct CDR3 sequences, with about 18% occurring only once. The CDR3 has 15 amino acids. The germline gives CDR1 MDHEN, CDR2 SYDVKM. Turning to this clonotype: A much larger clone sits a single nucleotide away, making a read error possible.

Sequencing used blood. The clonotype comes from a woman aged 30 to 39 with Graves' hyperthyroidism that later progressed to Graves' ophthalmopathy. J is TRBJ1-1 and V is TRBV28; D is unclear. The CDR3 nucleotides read TGTGCCAGCAGTTTATTGCAGGAATGGCTGTGTCGAGCTCTCTTT. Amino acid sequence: CASSLLQEWLCRALF.